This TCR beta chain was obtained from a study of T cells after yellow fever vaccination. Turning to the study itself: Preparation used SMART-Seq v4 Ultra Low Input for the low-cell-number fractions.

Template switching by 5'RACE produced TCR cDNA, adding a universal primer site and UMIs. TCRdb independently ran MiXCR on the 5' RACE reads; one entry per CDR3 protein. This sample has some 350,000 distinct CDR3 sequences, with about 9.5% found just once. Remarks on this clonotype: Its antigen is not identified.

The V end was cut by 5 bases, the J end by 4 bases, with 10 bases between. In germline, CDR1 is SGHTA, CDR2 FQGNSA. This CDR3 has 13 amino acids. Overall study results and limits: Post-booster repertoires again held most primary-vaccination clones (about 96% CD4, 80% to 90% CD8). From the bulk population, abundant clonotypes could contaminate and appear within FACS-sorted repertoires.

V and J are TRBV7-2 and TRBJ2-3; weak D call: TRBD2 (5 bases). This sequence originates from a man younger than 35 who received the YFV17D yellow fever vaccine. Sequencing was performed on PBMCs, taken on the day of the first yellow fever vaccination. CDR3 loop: CASSPGSPDTQYF. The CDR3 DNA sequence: TGTGCCAGCAGCCCTGGGAGCCCAGATACGCAGTATTTT.